This TCR beta chain derives from a study of blood T cell repertoires in COVID-19. Across the whole study: Sites in the United States, Italy and Spain provided acute and convalescent COVID-19 samples. From T cells, B-cell-depleted T cells, or PBMCs came the material, which was cDNA or gDNA.

The germline V and J ends were trimmed by 1 base and 2 bases, with 5 bases remaining between them. This CDR3 region has 13 residues. Germline V lookup: CDR1 LNHNV, CDR2 YYDKDF (reference sequence). Followed over time, Seattle patients had been enrolled while infection was active. This clone turned up a few times. In the original workflow: The assay estimated nucleated cells by amplifying reference gene primers. The repertoire was sequenced with immunoSEQ multiplex PCR; TCRdb's copy has only in-frame clones and lacks some. The V and J calls and clone size were taken over from that table, and D and trimming were inferred from the DNA. The sample has around 270,000 clones, roughly 88% seen once.

The chain joins TRBV15 to TRBJ1-2; no reliable D call. Source material: peripheral blood. This TCR was recovered from a human donor with COVID-19, enrolled during active disease. The donor label of this sample is uncertain. In DNA form, the CDR3 reads TGTGCCACCAGCAGAGGACAAAACTATGGCTACACCTTC. Translation: CATSRGQNYGYTF.